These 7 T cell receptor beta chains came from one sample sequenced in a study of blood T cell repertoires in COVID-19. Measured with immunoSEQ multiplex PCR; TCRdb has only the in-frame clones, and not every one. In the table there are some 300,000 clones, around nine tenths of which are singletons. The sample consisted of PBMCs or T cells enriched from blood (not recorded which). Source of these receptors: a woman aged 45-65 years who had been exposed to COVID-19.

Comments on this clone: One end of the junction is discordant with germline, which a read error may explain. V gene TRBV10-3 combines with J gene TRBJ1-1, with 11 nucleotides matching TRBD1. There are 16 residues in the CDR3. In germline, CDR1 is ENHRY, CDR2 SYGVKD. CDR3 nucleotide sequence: TGTGCCATTAGTGGACAGGGGGCGTTGGTGAACACTGAAGCTTTCTTT. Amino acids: CAISGQGALVNTEAFF.

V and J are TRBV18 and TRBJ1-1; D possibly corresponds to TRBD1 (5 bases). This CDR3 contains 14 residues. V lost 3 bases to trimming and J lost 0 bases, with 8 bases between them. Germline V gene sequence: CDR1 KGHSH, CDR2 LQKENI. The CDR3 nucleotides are TGTGCCAGCTCACCGAAAGGGGTGAACACTGAAGCTTTCTTT. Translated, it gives CASSPKGVNTEAFF. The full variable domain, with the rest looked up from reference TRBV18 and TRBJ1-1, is NAGVMQNPRHLVRRRGQEARLRCSPMKGHSHVYWYRQLPEEGLKFMVYLQKENIIDESGMPKERFSAEFPKEGPSILRIQQVVRGDSAAYFCASSPKGVNTEAFFGQGTRLTVV.

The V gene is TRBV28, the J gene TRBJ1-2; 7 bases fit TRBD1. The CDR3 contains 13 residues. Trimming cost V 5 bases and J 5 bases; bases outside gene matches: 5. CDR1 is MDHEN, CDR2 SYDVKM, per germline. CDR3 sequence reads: CASSEGAGYGYTF. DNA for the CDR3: TGTGCCAGCAGTGAGGGGGCAGGTTATGGCTACACCTTC.

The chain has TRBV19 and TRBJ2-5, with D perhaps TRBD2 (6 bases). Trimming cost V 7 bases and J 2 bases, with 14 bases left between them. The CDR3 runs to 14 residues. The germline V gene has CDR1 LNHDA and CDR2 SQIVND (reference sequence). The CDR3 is CASTKDYPQETQYF. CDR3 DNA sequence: TGTGCCAGTACCAAGGACTACCCTCAAGAGACCCAGTACTTC.

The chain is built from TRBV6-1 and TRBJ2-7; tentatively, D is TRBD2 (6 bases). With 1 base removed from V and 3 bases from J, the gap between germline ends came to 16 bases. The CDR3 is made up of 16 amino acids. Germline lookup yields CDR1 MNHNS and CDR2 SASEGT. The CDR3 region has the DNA TGTGCCAGCAGTGAAGGGGATTGGGGGGAGATCTACGAGCAGTACTTC. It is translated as CASSEGDWGEIYEQYF.

In DNA, the CDR3 is TGTGCCAGCAGTATCGGGTCCTACGAGCAGTACTTC. Translating it yields CASSIGSYEQYF. V usage is TRBV12-3 or TRBV12-4 and J usage is TRBJ2-7; D gene uncertain. Between the trimmed V and J ends, which lost 5 bases and 1 base, there was a span of 6 bases. The CDR3 length is 12 residues.

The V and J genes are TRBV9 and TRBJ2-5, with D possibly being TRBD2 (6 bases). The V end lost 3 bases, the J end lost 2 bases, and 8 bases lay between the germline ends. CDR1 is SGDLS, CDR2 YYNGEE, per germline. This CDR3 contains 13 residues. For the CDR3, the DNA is TGTGCCAGCAGCGCGCGGGGACAAGAGACCCAGTACTTC. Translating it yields CASSARGQETQYF. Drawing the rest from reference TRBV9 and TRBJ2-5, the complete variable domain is DSGVTQTPKHLITATGQRVTLRCSPRSGDLSVYWYQQSLDQGLQFLIQYYNGEERAKGNILERFSAQQFPDLHSELNLSSLELGDSALYFCASSARGQETQYFGPGTRLLVL.